Sequencing of this T cell receptor beta chain was carried out in a study of regulatory T cells in long-lasting Graves disease. This clonotype was detected only a few times. Its antigen is currently unknown. The time point: persistent/refractory GD, antithyroid drugs over 5 years with positive TRAb. The authors made the TCR library using RNA they extracted from PBMCs. From an endocrinology department in Xi'an, China, came the patients. Investigators prepared the TCR beta libraries by applying iRepertoire HTBI primers and Arm-PCR of CDR3 regions. TCRdb analysed the multiplex PCR reads with MiXCR anew, one entry per CDR3 protein. The table shows nearly 350,000 distinct CDR3 sequences, with roughly a fifth occurring only once. The germline V gene encodes CDR1 MNHEY and CDR2 SMNVEV (reference sequence). This CDR3 is built from 16 residues. Germline trimming cut 5 bases from V and 4 bases from J; bases unmatched to any gene: 10.

Study results and limitations: TRBV28, TRBJ1-2 and TRBJ2-5 were segments that persistent disease favored. Thyroid tissue went unstudied; only peripheral blood was examined.

The receptor's source is a female donor with Graves disease. V is TRBV27 and J is TRBJ2-2; 7 nucleotides match TRBD1. The sample was peripheral blood mononuclear cells (PBMCs), taken when the disease was refractory, from a patient treated with antithyroid drugs. CDR3 sequence (DNA): TGTGCCAGCAGTCTTAACGACAGGGCTGCCACCGGGGAGCTGTTTTTT. The encoded protein is CASSLNDRAATGELFF.